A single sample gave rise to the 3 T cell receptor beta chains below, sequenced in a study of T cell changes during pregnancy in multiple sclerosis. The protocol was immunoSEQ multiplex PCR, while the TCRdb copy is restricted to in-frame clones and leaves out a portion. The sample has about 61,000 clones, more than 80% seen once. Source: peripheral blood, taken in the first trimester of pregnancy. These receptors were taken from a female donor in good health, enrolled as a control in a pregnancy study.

In nucleotides, the CDR3 is TGTGCCAGCTCACCAGGGACAGGGAATGGCTACACCTTC. Translating gives CASSPGTGNGYTF. The chain has TRBV18 and TRBJ1-2, with 9 nucleotides matching TRBD1. Germline values: CDR1 KGHSH, CDR2 LQKENI. The CDR3 is 13 residues long. The V and J ends lost 2 bases and 6 bases, in that order; junction bases with no gene match: 1.

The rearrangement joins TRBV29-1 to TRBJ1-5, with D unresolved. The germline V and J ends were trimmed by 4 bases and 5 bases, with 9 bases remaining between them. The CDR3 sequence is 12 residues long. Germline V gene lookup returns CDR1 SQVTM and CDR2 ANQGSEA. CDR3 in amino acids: CSVGAEDQPQHF. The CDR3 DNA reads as TGCAGCGTTGGAGCCGAAGATCAGCCCCAGCATTTT.

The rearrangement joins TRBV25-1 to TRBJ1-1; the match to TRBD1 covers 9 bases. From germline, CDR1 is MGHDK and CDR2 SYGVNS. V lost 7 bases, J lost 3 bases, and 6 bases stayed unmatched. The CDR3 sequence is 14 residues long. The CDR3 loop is CASTGQGRHTEAFF. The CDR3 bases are TGTGCCAGCACGGGACAGGGCAGACACACTGAAGCTTTCTTT.